This T cell receptor (beta chain) was sequenced in a study of cytomegalovirus exposure and HLA in healthy donors. General observations from the study: Later analysis identified about 18,000 TCR beta sequences associated with HLA alleles, using a false discovery rate threshold of 0.05. Within an earlier analysis, most TCR beta V segments proved productive either about 90% or about 30% of the time.

Primers included in the PCR were 60 Vbeta and 13 Jbeta primers. Assay used: immunoSEQ multiplex PCR; TCRdb lists only in-frame clones, some missing. The listing records some 120,000 clones. CDR1 and CDR2 (germline): MRHNA, SNTAGT. V dropped 6 bases and J dropped 6 bases, with 20 bases sitting between them. The CDR3 runs to 15 residues. A word on this clone: Its matching antigen is unknown.

This rearrangement joins TRBV6-4 to TRBJ1-2; D uncertain. The sample was PBMCs. This sequence originates from a man in his forties in good health and CMV-seropositive. The chain's CDR3 is CASSQRHGGRDGYTF. The CDR3, as DNA: TGTGCCAGCAGCCAGCGGCACGGCGGAAGAGATGGCTACACCTTC.